A selection of T cell receptor beta chains follows, all from one sample in a study of blood T cell repertoires in COVID-19. Produced via immunoSEQ multiplex PCR; TCRdb's table is partial and in-frame only. The sample has about 380,000 clones; 80% to 90% are singletons. Sequencing was carried out using PBMCs or T cells enriched from blood (not recorded which). The receptor set was obtained from a young man who had recovered from COVID-19. The CDR3 runs from the conserved cysteine through the conserved F or W. The order of the fields is clone size, J gene, V gene, D gene, CDR3 protein, CDR3 DNA. The D gene is left open where the match is weak. The listing skips clone size in some rows; elsewhere it reads once, few, many or a size class.

>-|TRBJ1-5|TRBV27|-
CASSSQRNQPQHF
TGTGCCAGCAGTTCCCAGCGTAATCAGCCCCAGCATTTT
>-|TRBJ1-3|TRBV2|-
CASSVSRGGNTIYF
TGTGCCAGCAGTGTATCCAGGGGCGGAAACACCATATATTTT
>-|TRBJ1-5|TRBV5-1|TRBD1
CASSSGQGSNQPQHF
TGCGCCAGCAGCTCGGGACAGGGGAGCAATCAGCCCCAGCATTTT
>-|TRBJ1-1|TRBV6-5|-
CASSYSRVETEAFF
TGTGCCAGCAGTTACTCCAGGGTAGAGACTGAAGCTTTCTTT
>-|TRBJ1-6|TRBV5-6|-
CASSFLLAGYSPLHF
TGTGCCAGCAGCTTCTTATTGGCAGGGTATTCACCCCTCCACTTT
>-|TRBJ2-7|TRBV13|-
CASSLVPGLGVSEQYF
TGTGCCAGCAGCTTAGTCCCGGGACTGGGGGTAAGCGAGCAGTACTTC
>few|TRBJ1-6|TRBV7-8|TRBD1
CASSFPGQGNSPLHF
TGTGCCAGCAGCTTCCCGGGACAGGGTAATTCACCCCTCCACTTT
>-|TRBJ1-6|TRBV7-2|-
CASRLGSGGGSPLHF
TGTGCCAGCAGATTAGGGTCTGGGGGCGGATCACCCCTCCACTTT
>once|TRBJ1-3|TRBV6-5|TRBD1
CASSLQGQGRNTIYF
TGTGCCAGCTCGCTACAGGGACAGGGAAGAAACACCATATATTTT
>once|TRBJ1-2|TRBV7-8|TRBD1
CASSRQGRSGYTF
TGTGCCAGCAGTCGACAGGGGCGGTCTGGCTACACCTTC
>-|TRBJ1-1|TRBV9|TRBD1
CASSVTGENTEAFF
TGTGCCAGCAGCGTTACAGGGGAGAACACTGAAGCTTTCTTT
>-|TRBJ2-7|TRBV20-1|-
CSASNRDTYF
TGCAGTGCTAGTAACAGGGATACGTACTTC
>-|TRBJ1-5|TRBV29-1|-
CSVSGGTNQPQHF
TGCAGCGTATCCGGCGGAACAAATCAGCCCCAGCATTTT
>once|TRBJ2-2|TRBV7-2|-
CASSYPGTLLNTGELFF
TGTGCCAGCAGTTATCCCGGGACACTATTGAACACCGGGGAGCTGTTTTTT
>-|TRBJ1-1|TRBV7-8|-
CASSPGGPMNTEAFF
TGTGCCAGCAGCCCGGGAGGGCCGATGAACACTGAAGCTTTCTTT
>-|TRBJ2-5|TRBV9|-
CASSVVAETQYF
TGTGCCAGCAGCGTAGTAGCGGAGACCCAGTACTTC
>-|TRBJ2-1|TRBV7-8|TRBD2
CASSLVLLAGGNDEQFF
TGTGCCAGCAGCTTAGTTCTCTTAGCGGGGGGGAATGATGAGCAGTTCTTC
>-|TRBJ1-1|TRBV10-2|-
CASSPSYTEAFF
TGCGCCAGCAGTCCCAGTTACACTGAAGCTTTCTTT
>-|TRBJ2-3|TRBV3-1/TRBV3-2|TRBD1
CASSQDETGDLDTQYF
TGTGCCAGCAGCCAAGATGAGACAGGGGATTTAGATACGCAGTATTTT
>once|TRBJ1-1|TRBV7-8|TRBD1
CASSPDRGEAFF
TGTGCCAGCAGCCCGGACAGGGGAGAAGCTTTCTTT
>-|TRBJ1-5|TRBV6-6|TRBD1
CASSPLSGTVSNQPQHF
TGTGCCAGCAGTCCCCTCTCCGGGACAGTTAGCAATCAGCCCCAGCATTTT
>few|TRBJ1-2|TRBV27|-
CASSSVPIYGYTF
TGTGCCAGCAGTTCGGTACCTATCTATGGCTACACCTTC
>-|TRBJ2-1|TRBV7-9|TRBD1
CASSLAGTGPYNEQFF
TGTGCCAGCAGCTTAGCCGGGACAGGGCCCTACAATGAGCAGTTCTTC
>-|TRBJ1-6|TRBV18|TRBD1
CASSPDRGTSPLHF
TGTGCCAGCTCACCCGACAGGGGGACTTCACCCCTCCACTTT
>-|TRBJ1-1|TRBV11-2|-
CASSLEGRNTEAFF
TGTGCCAGCAGCCTAGAGGGGAGGAACACTGAAGCTTTCTTT
>-|TRBJ1-2|TRBV6-5|-
CASRSTGLTNYGYTF
TGTGCCAGCAGGTCTACAGGGTTGACTAACTATGGCTACACCTTC
>few|TRBJ2-1|TRBV25-1|-
CASSEPQGLGHEQFF
TGTGCCAGCAGTGAACCCCAGGGGCTTGGGCATGAGCAGTTCTTC
>-|TRBJ1-1|TRBV5-1|-
CASSFTDLANTEAFF
TGCGCCAGCAGCTTCACGGACTTGGCGAACACTGAAGCTTTCTTT
>-|TRBJ1-5|TRBV19|TRBD1
CASSRSGQGGQPQHF
TGTGCCAGTAGTCGCTCGGGACAGGGAGGTCAGCCCCAGCATTTT
>-|TRBJ2-1|TRBV14|-
CASSPPGQGKWYEQFF
TGTGCCAGCAGCCCTCCGGGTCAGGGAAAGTGGTATGAGCAGTTCTTC
>-|TRBJ1-1|TRBV6-4|-
CASSEGLNTEAFF
TGTGCCAGCAGTGAGGGGCTGAACACTGAAGCTTTCTTT
>-|TRBJ2-5|TRBV24-1|TRBD1
CATSDLTGGVLVRETQYF
TGTGCCACCAGTGACCTTACAGGGGGAGTTTTGGTTCGGGAGACCCAGTACTTC
>-|TRBJ1-5|TRBV6-5|TRBD1
CASTTGAGGNQPQHF
TGTGCCAGTACGACAGGGGCCGGGGGCAATCAGCCCCAGCATTTT
>once|TRBJ1-2|TRBV19|-
CASMSFNYGYTF
TGTGCCAGTATGTCGTTTAACTATGGCTACACCTTC
>-|TRBJ2-2|TRBV28|TRBD2
CASSLAGNTGELFF
TGTGCCAGCAGTCTAGCGGGGAACACCGGGGAGCTGTTTTTT
>-|TRBJ2-7|TRBV11-2|-
CASSLWATIGPAYEQYF
TGTGCCAGCAGCCTTTGGGCCACCATCGGCCCAGCATACGAGCAGTACTTC
>once|TRBJ1-1|TRBV25-1|-
CASTQDTMNTEAFF
TGTGCCAGCACACAGGACACAATGAACACTGAAGCTTTCTTT
>once|TRBJ1-5|TRBV5-6|TRBD1
CASAQGAGQPQHF
TGTGCCAGTGCTCAGGGGGCAGGTCAGCCCCAGCATTTT
>-|TRBJ1-2|TRBV5-5|-
CASSPATVYGYTF
TGTGCCAGCAGCCCCGCGACAGTCTATGGCTACACCTTC
>few|TRBJ1-2|TRBV5-1|-
CASSPRDTSNYGYTF
TGCGCCAGCAGCCCACGGGACACCAGTAACTATGGCTACACCTTC
>few|TRBJ1-1|TRBV9|TRBD1
CASSEGTGGTEAFF
TGTGCCAGCAGCGAGGGGACAGGGGGTACTGAAGCTTTCTTT
>-|TRBJ2-7|TRBV10-3|TRBD1
CAISVTGGNEQYF
TGTGCCATCAGTGTCACAGGGGGCAACGAGCAGTACTTC
>-|TRBJ1-2|TRBV30|-
CAWGNSAVGGYGYTF
TGTGCCTGGGGAAACTCAGCGGTCGGCGGCTATGGCTACACCTTC
>few|TRBJ2-1|TRBV30|TRBD1
CAWSNGQGAYNEQFF
TGTGCCTGGAGTAACGGACAGGGGGCTTACAATGAGCAGTTCTTC
>-|TRBJ2-1|TRBV10-3|TRBD2
CAIRTGTTEQFF
TGTGCCATCCGAACGGGGACTACCGAGCAGTTCTTC
>-|TRBJ2-7|TRBV2|-
CATLDLVSTHF
TGTGCCACCCTCGATTTGGTCTCAACTCACTTC
>few|TRBJ1-1|TRBV5-1|TRBD1
CASSPIQGEGTEAFF
TGCGCCAGCAGCCCAATACAGGGGGAAGGAACTGAAGCTTTCTTT
>-|TRBJ1-3|TRBV20-1|-
CSAALGNTIYF
TGCAGTGCTGCACTCGGAAACACCATATATTTT
>-|TRBJ1-5|TRBV27|TRBD1
CASSSWTGGGQPQHF
TGTGCCAGCAGTTCATGGACAGGGGGCGGACAGCCCCAGCATTTT
>once|TRBJ2-7|TRBV5-1|-
CASSLADPSYEQYF
TGCGCCAGCAGCTTAGCGGATCCATCCTACGAGCAGTACTTC
>-|TRBJ1-2|TRBV19|-
CASSIGGGYTF
TGTGCCAGTAGTATTGGCGGTGGCTACACCTTC
>-|TRBJ1-5|TRBV19|-
CASSIGQAQQPQHF
TGTGCCAGTAGTATAGGTCAGGCACAACAGCCCCAGCATTTT
>-|TRBJ1-1|TRBV19|-
CASSIKTVPNTEAFF
TGTGCCAGTAGTATTAAGACAGTACCGAACACTGAAGCTTTCTTT
>-|TRBJ1-5|TRBV30|-
CAWSEGVSQPQHF
TGTGCCTGGAGTGAAGGAGTTAGTCAGCCCCAGCATTTT
>-|TRBJ1-2|TRBV4-3|TRBD1
CASSQFRDSYGYTF
TGCGCCAGCAGCCAATTCCGGGACAGCTATGGCTACACCTTC
>-|TRBJ1-6|TRBV2|-
CARASPGDSYNSPLHF
TGTGCCAGGGCCAGTCCGGGTGATTCCTATAATTCACCCCTCCACTTT
>-|TRBJ1-1|TRBV5-1|TRBD1
CASSVPGQGAIAEAFF
TGCGCCAGCAGTGTCCCGGGACAGGGGGCGATCGCTGAAGCTTTCTTT
>once|TRBJ2-7|TRBV27|TRBD1
CASSFGTGGIEQYF
TGTGCCAGCAGTTTCGGGACAGGGGGTATCGAGCAGTACTTC
>-|TRBJ2-7|TRBV5-1|-
CASSLTTVGSNEQYF
TGCGCCAGCAGCTTGACGACAGTCGGGTCAAACGAGCAGTACTTC
>-|TRBJ2-1|TRBV14|TRBD2
CAKTDHSGGAYNEQFF
TGTGCCAAAACAGACCATAGCGGGGGCGCCTACAATGAGCAGTTCTTC